This TCR beta chain is drawn from a study of blood T cell repertoires in COVID-19. Study-level background: Italy, Spain and the United States were the sources of the convalescent and acute COVID-19 samples.

The protocol was immunoSEQ multiplex PCR, while the TCRdb copy is restricted to in-frame clones and leaves out a portion. This sample has 90,000 or so clones, with about 89% found just once. Trimming took 3 bases from V and 7 from J; bases not matched to a gene: 10. Per the germline V gene, CDR1 is LGHDT and CDR2 is YNNKEL (reference sequence). The CDR3 has 18 residues. The chain carries TRBV3-1 (or the pseudogene TRBV3-2) and TRBJ2-2; 14 bases align to TRBD2. This receptor was obtained from a man aged 60 to 69 with COVID-19, enrolled during active disease. Sequences were obtained from peripheral blood. As DNA, the CDR3 is TGTGCCAGCAGCCAGGTACCGGGACTAGCGGGGGAAGGCGGGGAGCTGTTTTTT. Protein product: CASSQVPGLAGEGGELFF.